Below, one T cell receptor beta chain is given with its context. Its antigen remains unknown. Data came from immunoSEQ multiplex PCR; TCRdb stores just in-frame clones and leaves some out. The data contain over 5,000 clones, about 65% of them singletons. These data come from a study of CD8 T cell repertoires and HIV-1 epitope variants. Overall study context: Separate wells received one of Twenty-five Gag or Nef variant peptides. Control wells had CMV/EBV/flu peptides, negative Ebola AY9, or no peptide. 1M T cells were kept uncultured as a baseline.

CDR3 length: 15 amino acids. The V end lost 0 bases, the J end lost 2 bases, and 10 bases lay between the germline ends. CDR1 and CDR2 from the germline V gene are MNHEY and SVGAGI. The clonotype was recovered from a male donor with HIV. Sequencing input: cultured CD8+ T cells derived from PBMCs. The chain combines TRBV6-5 with TRBJ2-5; unclear D gene. This chain's CDR3 is CASSYSRHLQETQYF. CDR3 in DNA: TGTGCCAGCAGTTACTCCCGACACCTACAAGAGACCCAGTACTTC.